This TCR beta chain was recovered during a study of response to subunit inactivated influenza vaccine. Study-wide results and limits: Each seasonal influenza vaccination recruits few new T cells, the authors suggested.

The CDR3 is 15 residues long. With V trimmed by 6 bases and J by 3 bases, 8 bases remained unmatched. TCRdb passed the RT-PCR reads through MiXCR, listing each CDR3 protein once. The sample consists of 500,000 to 600,000 distinct CDR3 sequences, 10% to 15% of them appearing once. Regarding this clonotype: The antigen is unknown.

This TCR was sampled from a man aged 50 to 59 who received an inactivated influenza vaccine. The specimen was PBMCs from blood, collected roughly 47 days after vaccination. V gene TRBV12-3 or TRBV12-4 combines with J gene TRBJ2-1, with TRBD1 matching 7 bases. This CDR3 is CASSLPGQIYNEQFF. CDR3 nucleotide sequence: TGTGCCAGCAGCCTCCCGGGACAGATCTACAATGAGCAGTTCTTC.